The 2 T cell receptor beta chains below were found in one sample sequenced in a study of OX40 agonist ivuxolimab in advanced cancers. This table comes from immunoSEQ multiplex PCR, and its TCRdb copy is limited to in-frame clones, with some not included. The data hold approximately 65,000 clones, with roughly nine tenths observed a single time. Sample: CD4+ or CD8+ T cells sorted from blood, taken in a trial of the OX40 agonist ivuxolimab. All receptors derive from an adult with an advanced solid tumor such as melanoma, head and neck, liver or kidney cancer.

V gene TRBV18 combines with J gene TRBJ2-1; D may be TRBD2 (5 bases). Trimming cost V 0 bases and J 3 bases, with 6 bases left between them. CDR3 size: 14 residues. From germline, CDR1 is KGHSH and CDR2 LQKENI. CDR3 sequence (DNA): TGTGCCAGCTCACCACCGGCGGGCTACAATGAGCAGTTCTTC. This gives the protein CASSPPAGYNEQFF. The whole variable domain, remainder taken from reference TRBV18 and TRBJ2-1, is NAGVMQNPRHLVRRRGQEARLRCSPMKGHSHVYWYRQLPEEGLKFMVYLQKENIIDESGMPKERFSAEFPKEGPSILRIQQVVRGDSAAYFCASSPPAGYNEQFFGPGTRLTVL.

The genes are TRBV27 and TRBJ2-7; D unclear. The ends were cut back, 2 bases at V and 2 bases at J, with 7 bases in the middle. Germline V gene lookup returns CDR1 MNHEY and CDR2 SMNVEV (reference sequence). The CDR3 is 13 residues long. The CDR3 bases are TGTGCCAGCAGTTTAGATCCTACCTACGAGCAGTACTTC. Its protein product is CASSLDPTYEQYF.